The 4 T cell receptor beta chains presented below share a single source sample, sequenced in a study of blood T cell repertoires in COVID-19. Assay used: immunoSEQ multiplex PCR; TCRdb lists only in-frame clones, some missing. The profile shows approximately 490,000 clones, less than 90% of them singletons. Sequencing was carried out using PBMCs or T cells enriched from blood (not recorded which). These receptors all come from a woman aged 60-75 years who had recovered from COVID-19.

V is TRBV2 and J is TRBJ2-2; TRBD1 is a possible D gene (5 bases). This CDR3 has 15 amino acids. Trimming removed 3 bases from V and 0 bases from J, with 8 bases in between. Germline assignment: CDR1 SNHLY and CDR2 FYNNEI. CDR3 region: CASSDRAANTGELFF. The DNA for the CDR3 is TGTGCCAGCAGTGACAGGGCCGCGAACACCGGGGAGCTGTTTTTT. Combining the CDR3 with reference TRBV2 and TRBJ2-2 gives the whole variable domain EPEVTQTPSHQVTQMGQEVILRCVPISNHLYFYWYRQILGQKVEFLVSFYNNEISEKSEIFDDQFSVERPDGSNFTLKIRSTKLEDSAMYFCASSDRAANTGELFFGEGSRLTVL.

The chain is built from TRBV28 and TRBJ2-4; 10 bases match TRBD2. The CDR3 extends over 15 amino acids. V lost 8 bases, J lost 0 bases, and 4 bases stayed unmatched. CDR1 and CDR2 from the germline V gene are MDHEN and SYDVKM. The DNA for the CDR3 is TGTGCCAGCGGGACTAGCGCTTTAGCCAAAAACATTCAGTACTTC. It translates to CASGTSALAKNIQYF.

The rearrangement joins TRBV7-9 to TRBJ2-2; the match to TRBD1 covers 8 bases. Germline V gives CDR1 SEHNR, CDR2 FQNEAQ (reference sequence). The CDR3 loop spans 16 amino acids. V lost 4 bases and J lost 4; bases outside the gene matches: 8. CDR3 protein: CASSSRQGIGTGELFF. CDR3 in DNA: TGTGCCAGCAGCTCAAGACAGGGGATTGGCACCGGGGAGCTGTTTTTT.

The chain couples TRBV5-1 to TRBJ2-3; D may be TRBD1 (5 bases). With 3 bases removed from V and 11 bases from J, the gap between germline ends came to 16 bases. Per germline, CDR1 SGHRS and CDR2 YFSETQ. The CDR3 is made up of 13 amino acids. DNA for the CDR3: TGCGCCAGCAGCTCCTCCTCAGGGCAATGGCAGTATTTT. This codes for CASSSSSGQWQYF.